These 7 T cell receptor beta chains were all obtained from the same sample, sequenced in a study of cytomegalovirus exposure and HLA in healthy donors. The primer mix had 60 Vbeta and 13 Jbeta primers. TCRdb keeps only in-frame clones here, not all; method: immunoSEQ multiplex PCR. The sample includes approximately 190,000 clones, roughly four fifths of them seen just once. Sequencing input: PBMCs. The origin of the receptors is a woman between 50 and 59 years old in good health and CMV-seropositive.

CDR3 protein: CASSLGYRREEHSPLHF. In DNA, the CDR3 is TGTGCCAGCAGCTTAGGCTACAGGAGGGAAGAGCATTCACCCCTCCACTTT. The chain links TRBV7-9 to TRBJ1-6, with D tentatively TRBD1 (5 bases). The CDR3 extends over 17 amino acids. The germline CDR1 and CDR2 sequences are SEHNR and FQNEAQ (reference sequence). V lost 1 base, J lost 8 bases, and 18 bases lay in between.

V is TRBV19 and J is TRBJ1-2; TRBD1 might be the D (6 bases). The CDR3 is 15 residues long. Germline V CDR1 and CDR2: LNHDA, SQIVND (reference sequence). V lost 3 bases to trimming and J lost 3 bases, with 14 bases between them. CDR3 sequence (DNA): TGTGCCAGTAGTATGTATCACAGGGCGGACTATGGCTACACCTTC. Its translation: CASSMYHRADYGYTF.

In this sample, this clone turned up once. The V call is TRBV10-3, the J call TRBJ1-6, with D possibly matching TRBD1 (6 bases). This CDR3 is 13 amino acids long. Looked up from germline, CDR1 is ENHRY and CDR2 is SYGVKD. Trimming took off 3 bases at V and 9 bases at J, with 9 bases between the two ends. The CDR3 region has the DNA TGTGCCATCAGTGATGACAGGACTTCACCCCTCCACTTT. Translation gives CAISDDRTSPLHF.

The genes are TRBV5-1 and TRBJ2-1; D might be TRBD2 (6 bases). The CDR3 extends over 15 amino acids. Germline V gene sequence: CDR1 SGHRS, CDR2 YFSETQ. Deletions cut 4 bases from V and 3 bases from J, with 14 bases between. CDR3 protein: CASSPTRNGYNEQFF. Here the CDR3 DNA reads TGCGCCAGCAGCCCGACTAGGAACGGCTACAATGAGCAGTTCTTC.

The CDR3 DNA sequence: TGTGCCAGCAGTGATAGGGACAGGGCCTATGGCTACACCTTC. Amino acid sequence: CASSDRDRAYGYTF. The chain combines TRBV2 with TRBJ1-2, with TRBD1 matching over 9 bases. The CDR3 loop spans 14 amino acids. Germline CDR1 SNHLY, CDR2 FYNNEI. J lost 4 bases, V lost 3 bases, and 3 bases had no gene match.

The chain uses TRBV7-2 and TRBJ2-1; TRBD1 matches 9 bases. Germline V gives CDR1 SGHTA, CDR2 FQGNSA. V gave up 5 bases and J gave up 1 base; unmatched junction bases: 6. The CDR3 loop spans 16 amino acids. CDR3 loop: CASSTGGLGSYNEQFF. The CDR3 DNA reads TGTGCCAGCAGCACAGGGGGCTTAGGTTCCTACAATGAGCAGTTCTTC.

CDR3 nucleotides: TGTGCCAGCAGCTTAGGGCGGGGAACAGATACGCAGTATTTT. Encoded protein: CASSLGRGTDTQYF. The chain uses TRBV7-2 and TRBJ2-3, with D possibly being TRBD2 (6 bases). The V end was cut by 1 base, the J end by 3 bases, with 8 bases between. Germline assignment: CDR1 SGHTA and CDR2 FQGNSA. CDR3 size: 14 residues.